This is a list of T cell receptor beta chains from one sample in a study of blood T cell repertoires in COVID-19. Repertoires were generated with immunoSEQ multiplex PCR, while TCRdb's copy carries only in-frame clones and drops some. The table shows 150,000 to 200,000 clones, with more than 75% occurring only once. The sequenced sample consisted of peripheral blood. The receptors shown here come from a woman in her 40s with COVID-19, enrolled during active disease. CDR3s leave out the opening cysteine and the closing phenylalanine or tryptophan. D genes are given only for firm matches.

CDR3: ASRAFGSETQY
V: TRBV19
D: .

CDR3: ASSPPGGAETQY
V: TRBV28
D: .

CDR3: AITPVLAGGRFYEQY
V: TRBV10-3
D: TRBD2

CDR3: ASSPSVLNTEAF
V: TRBV3-1/TRBV3-2
D: .

CDR3: ASSIGGLSYEQY
V: TRBV19
D: .

CDR3: ASSLDSGDTEAF
V: TRBV5-1
D: .

CDR3: ASSLEAGADPPLH
V: TRBV7-9
D: .

CDR3: ATSRDRGGGQY
V: TRBV15
D: TRBD1

CDR3: ASSVRDNHGYT
V: TRBV5-8
D: .

CDR3: ASSLLGTELYEQY
V: TRBV5-1
D: TRBD1

CDR3: ASSLGTTSYQETQY
V: TRBV5-4
D: .

CDR3: SVTGDSPLH
V: TRBV20-1
D: TRBD1

CDR3: ASSLAGTGLNTEAF
V: TRBV11-1
D: TRBD1

CDR3: ASSGQGNYGYT
V: TRBV6-4
D: .

CDR3: ASSRGTGVNTEAF
V: TRBV4-3
D: TRBD1

CDR3: ARIGDRGNTQY
V: TRBV2
D: TRBD1

CDR3: ASASTLYEQY
V: TRBV6-5
D: .

CDR3: ASKGMDRGRVSNQPQH
V: TRBV19
D: TRBD1

CDR3: ASGLGRNEQF
V: TRBV12-5
D: .

CDR3: ASSLQRELSTDTQY
V: TRBV5-4
D: TRBD2

CDR3: ASSFGEREAF
V: TRBV6-5
D: .

CDR3: ASKTDRGGHNEQF
V: TRBV6-6
D: TRBD2

CDR3: ASSFGTGTYEQY
V: TRBV6-5
D: TRBD1

CDR3: ASSSSGGRRDTQY
V: TRBV18
D: TRBD2

CDR3: ASSESILTRQSEAF
V: TRBV10-1
D: .

CDR3: ASSRLAGGHNEQF
V: TRBV27
D: TRBD2

CDR3: ASSLTSGGARSYEQY
V: TRBV7-9
D: TRBD2

CDR3: ASRGQGTLPNEKLF
V: TRBV2
D: TRBD1

CDR3: ASRTGDDSNQPQH
V: TRBV6-5
D: TRBD1

CDR3: ASSVDRYGYT
V: TRBV5-1
D: .

CDR3: AWIQGSVAF
V: TRBV30
D: .

CDR3: ASERGKTDTQY
V: TRBV10-1
D: TRBD2

CDR3: ANLLQGGLTCEYVNEQF
V: TRBV10-1
D: .

CDR3: ASTLDRGETQY
V: TRBV3-1/TRBV3-2
D: .

CDR3: ASSLGRSDQPQH
V: TRBV13
D: .

CDR3: AINGGGTGELF
V: TRBV10-3
D: .

CDR3: ASSQGTSGGRWDQHTQY
V: TRBV5-4
D: TRBD2

CDR3: ASSFGGRQTQY
V: TRBV5-6
D: TRBD2

CDR3: ASSSRPQGNEQF
V: TRBV11-2
D: .

CDR3: ASSYSSGSGYNEQF
V: TRBV6-2/TRBV6-3
D: .

CDR3: ASSPTQTGYQPQH
V: TRBV27
D: TRBD1

CDR3: ASRHSDNSPLH
V: TRBV19
D: .

CDR3: ASRLAPGGPVGGYT
V: TRBV27
D: TRBD1

CDR3: ASSDKPQTRF
V: TRBV2
D: .

CDR3: ASSLSGGRGKNIQY
V: TRBV7-9
D: TRBD2

CDR3: ASSRSSTNEKLF
V: TRBV11-2
D: .

CDR3: ASSPPALAGYNEQF
V: TRBV7-9
D: TRBD2

CDR3: ASSIGLEANRI
V: TRBV19
D: .

CDR3: ASSRATVNQPQH
V: TRBV6-2/TRBV6-3
D: .

CDR3: ASSLGDSNLNQPQH
V: TRBV5-1
D: TRBD1

CDR3: ASSSPYEQY
V: TRBV27
D: .

CDR3: ASSPSGAGYQGQY
V: TRBV18
D: TRBD2

CDR3: AISDISGGVFQETQY
V: TRBV10-3
D: TRBD2

CDR3: ASRKAGGPAEQY
V: TRBV3-1/TRBV3-2
D: TRBD2

CDR3: ASSPRRGGDEKLF
V: TRBV18
D: .